This T cell receptor (beta chain) was obtained from a study of T cell changes during pregnancy in multiple sclerosis. Trimming took 5 bases from V and 7 from J; bases not matched to a gene: 9. Germline V gives CDR1 MNHEY, CDR2 SVGAGI. The CDR3 is 14 amino acids. Sequencing used immunoSEQ multiplex PCR; TCRdb keeps in-frame clones, though not all of them. The sample has about 39,000 clones, nearly 90% seen once; the top ten hold under 5%. This specimen was CD8+ T cells from peripheral blood mononuclear cells, taken in the first trimester of pregnancy. The TCR sequence derives from a female donor with multiple sclerosis, enrolled in a pregnancy study. The gene calls are TRBV6-5 and TRBJ1-1, with 8 bases matching TRBD1. The CDR3, as DNA: TGTGCCAGCAGTAATCCGACAGGGGCCCTTGAAGCTTTCTTT. This gives the protein CASSNPTGALEAFF.